This entry features one T cell receptor (beta chain) sequence. Its antigen is undetermined. The sample originates from a study of cytomegalovirus exposure and HLA in healthy donors. Study-level findings and limits: TCR clusters originating in the first cohort tended to co-occur in the approximately 120 validation repertoires, according to a later analysis. As confirmed in vitro, three CMV-associated chains were specific for CMV antigens.

CDR1 is MDHEN and CDR2 is SYDVKM in the germline V gene. Losses at the gene ends were 5 bases for V and 3 bases for J; bases not matched to a gene: 5. CDR3 size: 15 residues. Sequencing was performed with immunoSEQ multiplex PCR; in TCRdb, only in-frame clones are kept and a portion is missing. The data hold some 72,000 clones, with almost 97% observed a single time. This sequence joins TRBV28 and TRBJ2-3; 10 nucleotides agree with TRBD2. The sample taken for sequencing was PBMCs. The sequence was collected from a man aged 18 to 29 in good health and CMV-seropositive. The CDR3 bases are TGTGCCAGCAGTCCATCTAGCGGGAGAACAGATACGCAGTATTTT. It yields the protein CASSPSSGRTDTQYF.